This is a list of T cell receptor beta chains from one sample in a study of shared T cell receptors in the human thymus. Assay used: immunoSEQ multiplex PCR; TCRdb lists only in-frame clones, some missing. The sample records roughly 660,000 clones, approximately 90% being singletons. These data are also associated with another study on human thymus T cells.

The specimen was thymocytes. The receptors here all came from a boy younger than two with a congenital heart defect. Each CDR3 is given with its conserved first and last residue. The order of the fields is CDR3 protein, CDR3 DNA, J gene, D gene, clone size, V gene. D genes are given only for firm matches. Size values are once, few and many counts, or a class for expanded clones, and some rows have none.

CDR3aa: CSVGGPGMEQYF
CDR3nt: TGCAGCGTTGGGGGGCCTGGGATGGAGCAGTACTTC
j_gene: TRBJ2-7
d_gene: NA
abundance: NA
v_gene: TRBV29-1

CDR3aa: CASRGIDTQYF
CDR3nt: TGTGCCAGTCGGGGGATCGATACGCAGTATTTT
j_gene: TRBJ2-3
d_gene: NA
abundance: NA
v_gene: TRBV27

CDR3aa: CASSEGGGTSGLCEQYF
CDR3nt: TGTGCCAGCAGTGAAGGGGGGGGGACTAGCGGACTTTGCGAGCAGTACTTC
j_gene: TRBJ2-7
d_gene: TRBD2
abundance: NA
v_gene: TRBV2

CDR3aa: CASSDRVRVVYGYTF
CDR3nt: TGTGCCAGCAGCGACAGGGTTCGCGTCGTCTATGGCTACACCTTC
j_gene: TRBJ1-2
d_gene: NA
abundance: NA
v_gene: TRBV9

CDR3aa: CASSQDFEPLTHPGNTIYF
CDR3nt: TGCGCCAGCAGCCAAGATTTTGAGCCCCTCACGCACCCTGGAAACACCATATATTTT
j_gene: TRBJ1-3
d_gene: NA
abundance: NA
v_gene: TRBV4-3

CDR3aa: CASSQRGLAGGGNEQFF
CDR3nt: TGTGCCAGCAGTCAAAGGGGACTAGCGGGAGGAGGGAATGAGCAGTTCTTC
j_gene: TRBJ2-1
d_gene: TRBD2
abundance: few
v_gene: TRBV28

CDR3aa: CATSSKEGQATQYF
CDR3nt: TGTGCCACCAGCAGTAAGGAGGGCCAAGCGACCCAGTACTTC
j_gene: TRBJ2-5
d_gene: NA
abundance: NA
v_gene: TRBV15

CDR3aa: CASSPTSLTSYNEQFF
CDR3nt: TGTGCCAGCAGCCCTACTAGTCTTACGTCCTACAATGAGCAGTTCTTC
j_gene: TRBJ2-1
d_gene: NA
abundance: once
v_gene: TRBV6-4

CDR3aa: CASTQSQKGQYSDTQYF
CDR3nt: TGTGCCAGCACCCAAAGCCAGAAGGGACAGTACTCAGATACGCAGTATTTT
j_gene: TRBJ2-3
d_gene: NA
abundance: NA
v_gene: TRBV21-1

CDR3aa: CASRHGDTYEQYF
CDR3nt: TGTGCCAGCAGGCACGGGGATACCTACGAGCAGTACTTC
j_gene: TRBJ2-7
d_gene: NA
abundance: NA
v_gene: TRBV6-1

CDR3aa: CASSLLRGASYNEQFF
CDR3nt: TGTGCCAGCAGCTTGCTCCGGGGAGCCTCCTACAATGAGCAGTTCTTC
j_gene: TRBJ2-1
d_gene: NA
abundance: NA
v_gene: TRBV5-6

CDR3aa: CASSHRLAATYEQYF
CDR3nt: TGTGCCAGCAGCCACCGACTAGCGGCAACCTACGAGCAGTACTTC
j_gene: TRBJ2-7
d_gene: TRBD2
abundance: NA
v_gene: TRBV4-2

CDR3aa: CASSTDRTYEQYF
CDR3nt: TGTGCCAGCAGTACGGACAGGACCTACGAGCAGTACTTC
j_gene: TRBJ2-7
d_gene: TRBD1
abundance: NA
v_gene: TRBV28

CDR3aa: CASSPSSGSRVEQFF
CDR3nt: TGTGCCAGCAGTCCCTCTAGCGGGAGTAGGGTTGAGCAGTTCTTC
j_gene: TRBJ2-1
d_gene: TRBD2
abundance: NA
v_gene: TRBV6-5

CDR3aa: CASRRDRARLGTTEAFF
CDR3nt: TGTGCCAGCAGGAGGGACAGGGCTCGGTTAGGTACCACTGAAGCTTTCTTT
j_gene: TRBJ1-1
d_gene: TRBD1
abundance: NA
v_gene: TRBV7-8

CDR3aa: CASSLRDWDEKLFF
CDR3nt: TGCGCCAGCAGCTTACGGGACTGGGATGAAAAACTGTTTTTT
j_gene: TRBJ1-4
d_gene: NA
abundance: few
v_gene: TRBV4-1

CDR3aa: CASIGPGGPLEQYF
CDR3nt: TGTGCCAGCATTGGGCCGGGAGGGCCGCTCGAGCAGTACTTC
j_gene: TRBJ2-7
d_gene: TRBD2
abundance: NA
v_gene: TRBV6-1

CDR3aa: CSVNCDRAVWETQYF
CDR3nt: TGCAGCGTTAACTGTGACAGGGCGGTATGGGAGACCCAGTACTTC
j_gene: TRBJ2-5
d_gene: TRBD1
abundance: NA
v_gene: TRBV29-1

CDR3aa: CASSHQTGRNYGYTF
CDR3nt: TGTGCCAGCAGCCACCAGACAGGGCGGAACTATGGCTACACCTTC
j_gene: TRBJ1-2
d_gene: TRBD1
abundance: NA
v_gene: TRBV9

CDR3aa: CAISVTSANTGELFF
CDR3nt: TGTGCCATCAGTGTAACTAGCGCGAACACCGGGGAGCTGTTTTTT
j_gene: TRBJ2-2
d_gene: TRBD2
abundance: NA
v_gene: TRBV10-3

CDR3aa: CASSPRLENYEQYF
CDR3nt: TGTGCCAGCAGCCCCAGACTAGAGAACTACGAGCAGTACTTC
j_gene: TRBJ2-7
d_gene: NA
abundance: NA
v_gene: TRBV7-2

CDR3aa: CASSVAGRGQNNEQFF
CDR3nt: TGTGCCAGCAGCGTAGCCGGGAGGGGTCAGAACAATGAGCAGTTCTTC
j_gene: TRBJ2-1
d_gene: TRBD2
abundance: NA
v_gene: TRBV9

CDR3aa: CASSDRGLDEQYF
CDR3nt: TGCGCCAGCAGTGACAGGGGGCTCGACGAGCAGTACTTC
j_gene: TRBJ2-7
d_gene: TRBD1
abundance: NA
v_gene: TRBV5-1

CDR3aa: CASETSGDSGTTDTQYF
CDR3nt: TGTGCCAGCGAGACTAGCGGGGACTCAGGGACAACAGATACGCAGTATTTT
j_gene: TRBJ2-3
d_gene: TRBD2
abundance: NA
v_gene: TRBV11-3

CDR3aa: CASSLGGSKWDNEQFF
CDR3nt: TGTGCTAGCAGCTTGGGCGGGAGCAAATGGGACAATGAGCAGTTCTTC
j_gene: TRBJ2-1
d_gene: TRBD2
abundance: few
v_gene: TRBV7-7

CDR3aa: CASSPTSAPYNEQFF
CDR3nt: TGTGCCAGCAGCCCAACTAGCGCCCCCTACAATGAGCAGTTCTTC
j_gene: TRBJ2-1
d_gene: TRBD2
abundance: NA
v_gene: TRBV14

CDR3aa: CASSSRDRRTSGANVLTF
CDR3nt: TGCGCCAGCAGCTCCCGGGACAGGAGAACCTCTGGGGCCAACGTCCTGACTTTC
j_gene: TRBJ2-6
d_gene: TRBD1
abundance: NA
v_gene: TRBV5-1

CDR3aa: CASSPANRGQRGYTF
CDR3nt: TGTGCCAGCAGCCCGGCGAACAGGGGGCAGAGGGGCTACACCTTC
j_gene: TRBJ1-2
d_gene: TRBD1
abundance: NA
v_gene: TRBV14

CDR3aa: CAISAGGTAWDTEAFF
CDR3nt: TGTGCCATCAGTGCAGGGGGGACCGCATGGGACACTGAAGCTTTCTTT
j_gene: TRBJ1-1
d_gene: TRBD1
abundance: NA
v_gene: TRBV10-3

CDR3aa: CASSPKGLDWQGGYQPQHF
CDR3nt: TGTGCCAGCTCACCAAAGGGGCTCGACTGGCAGGGAGGATATCAGCCCCAGCATTTT
j_gene: TRBJ1-5
d_gene: NA
abundance: NA
v_gene: TRBV18

CDR3aa: CASSFTGPGEKLFF
CDR3nt: TGTGCCAGCAGCTTTACAGGGCCGGGGGAAAAACTGTTTTTT
j_gene: TRBJ1-4
d_gene: NA
abundance: NA
v_gene: TRBV7-9

CDR3aa: CASSGGYEQYF
CDR3nt: TGTGCCAGCAGTGGAGGATACGAGCAGTACTTC
j_gene: TRBJ2-7
d_gene: NA
abundance: NA
v_gene: TRBV2

CDR3aa: CASSPVGADLQETQYF
CDR3nt: TGTGCCAGCAGCCCCGTAGGGGCGGACCTCCAAGAGACCCAGTACTTC
j_gene: TRBJ2-5
d_gene: NA
abundance: NA
v_gene: TRBV5-4

CDR3aa: CASSPDRRPRPETQYF
CDR3nt: TGCGCCAGCAGCCCCGACAGGAGACCCCGCCCGGAGACCCAGTACTTC
j_gene: TRBJ2-5
d_gene: NA
abundance: NA
v_gene: TRBV4-1

CDR3aa: CASTPKRGGNYGYTF
CDR3nt: TGTGCCAGCACACCCAAAAGAGGGGGAAACTATGGCTACACCTTC
j_gene: TRBJ1-2
d_gene: NA
abundance: NA
v_gene: TRBV28

CDR3aa: CASSSPRLGRGWNEQFF
CDR3nt: TGCGCCAGCAGCTCCCCCCGTTTAGGGCGGGGTTGGAATGAGCAGTTCTTC
j_gene: TRBJ2-1
d_gene: NA
abundance: NA
v_gene: TRBV5-1

CDR3aa: CASSLGDGSEQFF
CDR3nt: TGTGCCAGCAGCTTAGGGGACGGGAGTGAGCAGTTCTTC
j_gene: TRBJ2-1
d_gene: NA
abundance: NA
v_gene: TRBV11-3

CDR3aa: CASSQDHGLAGAYDNEQFF
CDR3nt: TGTGCCAGCAGCCAAGATCACGGACTAGCGGGAGCATATGACAATGAGCAGTTCTTC
j_gene: TRBJ2-1
d_gene: TRBD2
abundance: NA
v_gene: TRBV14

CDR3aa: CASSSIRSNYGYTF
CDR3nt: TGTGCCAGCAGCAGTATCCGGAGTAACTATGGCTACACCTTC
j_gene: TRBJ1-2
d_gene: NA
abundance: NA
v_gene: TRBV11-2

CDR3aa: CASSLPGRGGDTQYF
CDR3nt: TGTGCCAGCAGCTTACCTGGTAGGGGGGGCGATACGCAGTATTTT
j_gene: TRBJ2-3
d_gene: NA
abundance: once
v_gene: TRBV7-9

CDR3aa: CASSFATPDKFF
CDR3nt: TGTGCCAGCAGTTTCGCGACTCCGGACAAGTTCTTC
j_gene: TRBJ2-1
d_gene: NA
abundance: NA
v_gene: TRBV7-8

CDR3aa: CASSDSPGLASNEQFF
CDR3nt: TGTGCCAGCAGTGACTCTCCAGGACTAGCCTCCAATGAGCAGTTCTTC
j_gene: TRBJ2-1
d_gene: TRBD2
abundance: few
v_gene: TRBV6-4

CDR3aa: CASGGRAYSPLHF
CDR3nt: TGCGCCAGCGGGGGCAGGGCGTACTCACCCCTCCACTTT
j_gene: TRBJ1-6
d_gene: NA
abundance: once
v_gene: TRBV10-2

CDR3aa: CSVVGGRDTDTQYF
CDR3nt: TGCAGCGTTGTTGGCGGGAGGGACACAGATACGCAGTATTTT
j_gene: TRBJ2-3
d_gene: TRBD2
abundance: NA
v_gene: TRBV29-1

CDR3aa: CASSAPLAANTGELFF
CDR3nt: TGTGCCAGCAGCGCCCCACTAGCGGCGAACACCGGGGAGCTGTTTTTT
j_gene: TRBJ2-2
d_gene: TRBD2
abundance: NA
v_gene: TRBV9

CDR3aa: CASSLEIMGLAGGDSIQYF
CDR3nt: TGTGCCAGCAGCTTAGAAATCATGGGACTAGCGGGAGGGGATAGCATTCAGTACTTC
j_gene: TRBJ2-4
d_gene: TRBD2
abundance: NA
v_gene: TRBV11-2

CDR3aa: CASSQVLTSGGLGIEAFF
CDR3nt: TGTGCCAGCAGCCAAGTCCTAACCTCCGGGGGGCTGGGCATTGAAGCTTTCTTT
j_gene: TRBJ1-1
d_gene: NA
abundance: NA
v_gene: TRBV14